This entry features one T cell receptor beta chain sequence. The antigen remains unidentified. The source of the sample is a study of shared clonotypes between healthy human individuals. The overall study: Donor composition was a couple of women and three men, aged 18 to 49.

Each sample came from a Caucasian adult donor living in Nashville, Tennessee. General study points: What limited the represented genetic and exposure-history diversity was the small number of donors.

The sequencing of unsorted PBMC DNA took place on ten immunoSEQ deep assay plates. Sequenced by immunoSEQ multiplex PCR; TCRdb stores in-frame clones only, minus some. The repertoire includes around 500,000 clones, around 79% of them detected once, and about 13% sits in the top ten. The CDR3 has 13 residues. Germline lookup yields CDR1 MDHEN and CDR2 SYDVKM. The trim removed 6 bases at V and 6 bases at J, leaving 6 bases unmatched. The clonotype comes from a woman aged 40 to 50 in good health. Some clones in this sample may be carry-over from other donors' samples. The chain joins TRBV28 to TRBJ2-7, with 9 bases aligning to TRBD1. Sequenced input: PBMCs. CDR3 coding DNA: TGTGCCAGCAGCCCGGGACAGGGTCTCGAGCAGTACTTC. It encodes CASSPGQGLEQYF.